What follows is one TCR beta chain and its context. Its antigen has not been determined. Base qualities are missing; no much larger clone stands one base away. Using the deep immunoSEQ assay, TCR CDR3 regions were amplified from genomic DNA by multiplex PCR. Extracted genomic DNA from each cell subset was distributed evenly across all wells of several immunoSEQ 96-well plates, and each plate was treated as a replicate. For sorted subsets, each replicate PCR was loaded with approximately 190 ng genomic DNA, equivalent to about 30,000 T cell genomes. Purified libraries were quantified with a Qubit 3.0 fluorometer, sized on a Bioanalyzer 2100, and re-quantified with the KAPA Library Quantification kit. Every immunoSEQ 96-well plate was sequenced on a dedicated single-read 150-cycle Illumina NextSeq 550 flow cell. The authors' pipeline ran thus. Because the immunoSEQ output included only junctional sequences and no quality scores, the filtering could not be the same as the filtering used for full-length reads. Sequences were annotated with PyIR, a Python wrapper for IgBLAST v1.9, and V/J genes and CDR3 were assigned using IMGT germline references. Reads with weak V/J assignments (E-value above 1e-6), missing CDR3, stop codons, out-of-frame junctions, or ambiguous translated residues were removed. V3J clonotypes were defined as sequences sharing the same inferred V gene, J gene, and CDR3 amino acid sequence. The percentage overlap between two repertoires was calculated by dividing the number of shared unique clonotypes by the size of the smaller repertoire. RTK rarefaction, the Chao1 estimator, and Recon v2.1 estimates of unobserved clonotypes were used to assess repertoire richness. Generation probabilities were computed with OLGA for all TCRbeta clonotypes obtained by the gDNA method from a handful of donors. As stored in TCRdb, this immuneACCESS dataset retains in-frame rearrangements with V and J assigned. A fraction of the clones does not appear; measured against another copy, unresolved V genes explain less than half of the discrepancy, and the remainder lacks a known reason. Clonal size and the V and J genes are those of that table, whereas D and trimming came from the DNA. Here the sample has roughly 2.1 million clones; 85% to 95% occur a single time. Over 1.5% of the sample comes from the top ten.

This sample was included in a study of shared clonotypes between healthy human individuals (dated by TCRdb to about 2020). At the level of the whole study: The cohort comprised a couple of women and a few men aged 18 to 49 years. Per donor, leukapheresis produced somewhere between about 0.9 and 10 billion PBMCs. To estimate repertoire size and how much clonotype sharing occurs between individuals, the study deeply sequenced the blood TCR repertoires of several healthy adults. For each donor, CD4 naive and CD4 memory were each given three plates, CD8 naive was given two plates, and CD8 memory was given one plate. To increase sequencing depth and limit assay-specific biases, TCR repertoire library preparation and sequencing were carried out by different laboratories using diverse techniques.

General study outcomes and caveats: The small number of donors limited the genetic and exposure-history diversity represented. When a handful of donors were compared, the shared fraction of clonotypes was approximately 5% for naive CD4, 3.5% to 4% for naive CD8, 2% to 2.5% for memory CD4, and roughly 0.43% for memory CD8. Even with the large sequencing depth, rarefaction of the sorted-subset datasets indicated that sequencing was incomplete. Sampling was restricted to blood, and TCR repertoires in tissues likely differ from the TCR repertoires found in blood. Pairwise subsampling led to the expectation that sequencing depth would affect the degree of clonotype sharing among donors. Estimated clonotype richness was generally larger for naive than for memory subsets. Clonotypes shared by all four sorted-subset donors showed higher generation probabilities than non-shared clonotypes.

CD8 naive samples consisted of CD45RO-negative cells that were positively selected for CCR7, yielding a CD45RA+CCR7+ population without TemRA cells. Healthy HIV-negative adults with no recently reported acute infections or vaccinations were included as donors. All donors were Caucasian adults living in Nashville, Tennessee, USA. Blood was obtained by leukapheresis, after which PBMCs were separated by Ficoll-Histopaque density gradient centrifugation and cryopreserved in liquid nitrogen vapor phase. Purity and quantity of every magnetically sorted T cell population were checked by analytical flow cytometry. Genomic DNA was isolated from each sorted fraction and quantified by UV absorbance on a Nanodrop 2000c. Trimming leaves V shorter by 6 bases and J shorter by 6 bases, with the junction holding 11 bases beyond the gene matches. The germline V gene yields SGHVS for CDR1 and FNYEAQ for CDR2. From the cysteine up to the phenylalanine, the CDR3 has a length of 16 residues. Only the CDR3 region is kept as DNA, spanning 48 bases read in frame from base 1.

The V and J segments used are TRBV7-6 and TRBJ2-3; 11 bases in the junction line up with TRBD2. The receptor was derived from a young man in good health. Some clones in this sample may be carry-over from other donors' samples. The sample comprised naive CD8+ T cells from PBMCs. The cell subset or site label here, explained by the study, means: CD45RA+CCR7+. The bases are TGTGCCAGCAGTTCCTTAGCGGGAGGGCCTCGTGATACGCAGTATTTT. It specifies CASSSLAGGPRDTQYF.